This is a list of T cell receptor beta chains from one sample in a study of patients and donors after allogeneic stem cell transplantation. TCRdb recomputed calls from the RT-PCR reads with MiXCR, one row per CDR3 protein. Here the sample spans fewer than 500,000 distinct CDR3 sequences, 16% being singletons. The sequenced sample was blood, either unsorted or a sorted T cell fraction (not recorded which). The receptors shown here come from a human donor who was either an allogeneic HSCT recipient or a stem cell or donor lymphocyte infusion donor (not recorded which). It is not recorded whose cells these are; they may come from a transplant donor. CDR3s include the opening cysteine and the closing phenylalanine or tryptophan. The order of the fields is J gene, clone size, V gene, D gene, CDR3 DNA, CDR3 protein. D genes are given only for firm matches. Clone size is shown for a subset of rows, as once, few, many or a class of expanded clone.

TRBJ2-2 many TRBV3-1 TRBD1 TGTGCCAGCAGCCAATGGACAGGGACCGGGGAGCTGTTTTTT CASSQWTGTGELFF
TRBJ2-7 many TRBV12-3/TRBV12-4 . TGTGCCAGCAGTTTAAGTCAGGGAGCCTACGAGCAGTACTTC CASSLSQGAYEQYF
TRBJ2-5 few TRBV12-3/TRBV12-4 TRBD2 TGTGCCAGCAGTGCGCTGACTAGCGGAGAGACCCAGTACTTC CASSALTSGETQYF
TRBJ2-7 . TRBV6-1 . TGTGCCAGCAGCCGCGATAGGGTCGGGGCCTACGAGCAGTACTTC CASSRDRVGAYEQYF
TRBJ2-1 . TRBV20-1 . TGCAGTGTCAGGGGACCCGAGCAGTTCTTC CSVRGPEQFF
TRBJ2-2 many TRBV5-1 . TGCGCCAGCAGCCCCGCAGGGAACACCGGGGAGCTGTTTTTT CASSPAGNTGELFF
TRBJ2-1 many TRBV21-1 . TGTGCCAGCAGCAAGCCCGGGACACGCAAAGGCAATGAGCAGTTCTTC CASSKPGTRKGNEQFF
TRBJ2-7 few TRBV4-3 . TGCGCCAGCAGCCAAGGGGTCACGGAGGAGCAGTACTTC CASSQGVTEEQYF
TRBJ2-2 . TRBV7-2 . TGTGCCAGCAGCTTTACCGGGACTTACACCGGGGAGCTGTTTTTT CASSFTGTYTGELFF
TRBJ1-1 . TRBV20-1 . TGCAGTGCTTCACGGGGGGGGCAGACTACTGAAGCTTTCTTT CSASRGGQTTEAFF
TRBJ2-1 . TRBV7-3 TRBD2 TGTGCCAGCAGCTTAATGCCGGGACTAGCGGGAGGGCCAAATGAGCAGTTCTTC CASSLMPGLAGGPNEQFF
TRBJ2-4 . TRBV4-1 TRBD2 TGCGCCAGCAGCCTCGTACTAGCGATAGGCAAAAACATTCAGTACTTC CASSLVLAIGKNIQYF
TRBJ1-1 few TRBV6-1 . TGTGCCAGCAACCAGGGCAGAAACACTGAAGCTTTCTTT CASNQGRNTEAFF
TRBJ2-5 few TRBV12-3/TRBV12-4 . TGTGCCAGCCGGGGGTGGATCCAAGAGACCCAGTACTTC CASRGWIQETQYF
TRBJ2-7 once TRBV6-1 TRBD1 TGTGCCAGCAGTAAAGGGACAGGGAGATCATTCTACGAGCAGTACTTC CASSKGTGRSFYEQYF
TRBJ1-1 . TRBV6-1 . TGTGCCAGCAGTGAACACCCCGCCGAGGGGGGGTGGTTAGCTTTCTTT CASSEHPAEGGWLAFF
TRBJ2-1 . TRBV30 TRBD2 TGTGCCTGGGGTGGACTAGCATCCTACAATGAGCAGTTCTTC CAWGGLASYNEQFF
TRBJ2-2 . TRBV9 TRBD2 TGTGCCAGCAGCGGACTAGCGGGGGACCCTTACACCGGGGAGCTGTTTTTT CASSGLAGDPYTGELFF
TRBJ1-1 many TRBV14 TRBD1 TGTGCCAGCAGCCAAGAAGTGGGACAGGGCACTGAAGCTTTCTTT CASSQEVGQGTEAFF
TRBJ2-1 many TRBV6-5 . TGTGCCAGCAGTTACCGTACCGCGAGCTCCTACAATGAGCAGTTCTTC CASSYRTASSYNEQFF
TRBJ2-3 many TRBV12-3/TRBV12-4 TRBD2 TGTGCCAGCAGTTTAAGACTAGCGGACACAGATACGCAGTATTTT CASSLRLADTDTQYF
TRBJ2-5 . TRBV4-3 . TGCGCCAGCAGCCAAGATAGGGCATTACAAGAGACCCAGTACTTC CASSQDRALQETQYF
TRBJ2-7 . TRBV15 TRBD2 TGTGCCACCAGCAGAGAGGGATTAGCGGGAGTCTACGAGCAGTACTTC CATSREGLAGVYEQYF
TRBJ2-7 few TRBV24-1 . TGTGCCACCAGCCTCAGGGGCAACGAGCAGTACTTC CATSLRGNEQYF
TRBJ1-5 few TRBV27 TRBD1 TGTGCCAGCCCTAGGGACAGGGACTATAGCAATCAGCCCCAGCATTTT CASPRDRDYSNQPQHF
TRBJ2-7 few TRBV20-1 . TGCAGTGCTAGAAACTCTTCCTACGAGCAGTACTTC CSARNSSYEQYF
TRBJ1-3 . TRBV4-1 . TGCGCCAGCAGCCAGACTGGAAGCTCTGGAAACACCATATATTTT CASSQTGSSGNTIYF
TRBJ2-1 once TRBV5-1 . TGCGCCAGCAGCAATTATCTGGAGGGGAACAATGAGCAGTTCTTC CASSNYLEGNNEQFF
TRBJ2-4 . TRBV20-1 . TGCAGTTCCCGACAGAGCCAAAACATTCAGTACTTC CSSRQSQNIQYF
TRBJ2-1 many TRBV5-1 . TGCGCCAGCAGCTCCGACAGTGTTGAGCAGTTCTTC CASSSDSVEQFF
TRBJ1-1 many TRBV7-9 . TGTGCCAGCAGCTCACGGGACACTTCGAACACTGAAGCTTTCTTT CASSSRDTSNTEAFF
TRBJ2-3 . TRBV5-1 TRBD2 TGCGCCAGCAGTCTACTAGCGGGGGTCATAGCAGATACGCAGTATTTT CASSLLAGVIADTQYF
TRBJ2-5 . TRBV7-9 TRBD1 TGTGCCAGCAGCCGAGCGACAGGGGGCGGCGAGACCCAGTACTTC CASSRATGGGETQYF
TRBJ1-4 . TRBV20-1 . TGCAGTGCTACGGACACATTGAATGAAAAACTGTTTTTT CSATDTLNEKLFF
TRBJ2-2 . TRBV20-1 TRBD2 TGCAGTGCTAGAGTTGCGGGGGGGACCGGGGAGCTGTTTTTT CSARVAGGTGELFF
TRBJ2-4 few TRBV12-3/TRBV12-4 . TGTGCCAGCAGTTTTCCGCTAGCCAAAAACATTCAGTACTTC CASSFPLAKNIQYF
TRBJ2-7 . TRBV7-2 . TGTGCCAGCAGCTTAGCTTGGGGACCTCTCGAGCAGTACTTC CASSLAWGPLEQYF
TRBJ1-3 few TRBV12-3/TRBV12-4 TRBD1 TGTGCCAGCAGTCATCAGGGGACAGGTATGAGCTCTGGAAACACCATATATTTT CASSHQGTGMSSGNTIYF
TRBJ2-7 . TRBV5-1 TRBD1 TGCGCCAGCAGCTCGGGTACAGGGGGTATGACTTACGAGCAGTACTTC CASSSGTGGMTYEQYF